This T cell receptor beta chain was sequenced for a study of T cell repertoires in cytomegalovirus infection. Looking at the study overall: CMV epitopes, recently identified HLA-C-restricted and well-studied HLA-B-restricted, were used. It was the public TCR beta signatures that indicated both CMV infection and matching HLA type.

This clonotype was counted at least ten times. Its cognate antigen is unknown. Findings and caveats of the study: Identification of carriers of CMV plus the relevant HLA was performed using cumulative public TCR beta family frequency. The study found HLA-C-restricted CMV-specific TCR beta clonotypes dominating the ex vivo response.

V lost 5 bases, J lost 8 bases, and 16 bases lay in between. The germline V gene encodes CDR1 SGHVS and CDR2 FQNEAQ. The CDR3 contains 14 residues. Using its own MiXCR run on the reads, TCRdb lists one record per CDR3 protein. The table lists roughly 220,000 distinct CDR3 sequences, about 39% of them singletons. This TCR came from a human donor in good health (CMV status not recorded). Some clones in this sample may be carry-over from other donors' samples. Specimen: CD8+ T cells from cultured PBMCs, collected from culture after CMV antigen stimulation. This chain links TRBV7-8 with TRBJ2-1; D may be TRBD2 (6 bases). The DNA of the CDR3 is TGTGCCAGCAGCCCCTGGGAGGCGAGGGATGAGCAGTTCTTC. Protein sequence: CASSPWEARDEQFF.